The sequence of this T cell receptor (beta chain) was determined in a study of blood T cell repertoires in COVID-19 (dated by TCRdb to 2018 to 2021). Background on the whole study: The collaborator samples originated in the United States, Italy and Spain and spanned the acute and convalescent phases of COVID-19. The material from the prospective study consisted of cDNA or gDNA derived from T cells, B-cell-depleted T cells, or PBMCs. Deeply sampled blood TCRbeta repertoires from subjects exposed to, actively infected with, or recovered from COVID-19 were included in the dataset. The repertoires were released in a freely available public database intended as a resource for research on the immune response to SARS-CoV-2. The samples were drawn from the first 160 participants of the ongoing ImmuneRACE study and from over 950 subjects provided by 6 global collaborators. Nearly every sample came with metadata listing a de-identified subject ID, COVID-19 status, age in years and sex. HLA class I and class II types, where available, came from metadata supplied by the sample provider rather than from assay-based typing. Results and caveats for the whole study, not just this receptor: The amount of clinical and demographic metadata varied by source and participant and was provided uncurated.

After removal of 6 bases from V and 0 bases from J, the junction retains 9 bases not matched to a gene. There are 18 amino acids in the CDR3, from cysteine to phenylalanine inclusive. The entry retains the CDR3 DNA only, 54 bases that are in frame from base 1. Per the germline V gene (reference sequence), LNHDA is the CDR1 and SQIVND is the CDR2. As regards this clone: Its antigen is not yet known. Qualities for individual bases were not recorded, and no much larger clone is one base off.

Collaborating institutions collected whole blood in K2EDTA tubes following their own protocols. For TCRbeta analysis, collaborators shipped samples in one of three forms: frozen whole blood, isolated PBMCs, or DNA extracted from either of those sample types. TCRbeta CDR3 regions were amplified from genomic DNA using the immunoSEQ Assay, a bias-controlled multiplex PCR. As for how the authors treated the data: The number of nucleated cells in each sample was estimated by amplification of reference gene primers within the assay. To quantify the absolute abundance of each unique TCRbeta CDR3 rearrangement, sequence reads were collapsed and filtered. For each sample, productive Simpson clonality was calculated as the square root of Simpson's diversity index across productive rearrangements. This immuneACCESS table, as held by TCRdb, lists in-frame sequences with V and J called but not all clones. Of the missing ones, under half trace to an unresolved V gene in checked studies; the others have no known cause. The V and J calls and the clone size are those of that table, but D and trimming were determined from the DNA. For this sample the table gives about 360,000 clones, of which 70% to 85% were detected only once. Clones ranked in the top ten supply around 1% of the sample.

The chain uses TRBV19 and TRBJ2-4, and 12 bases in between align with TRBD1. The sequence was obtained from a human donor with acute or convalescent COVID-19. The donor label of this sample is uncertain. What was sequenced was peripheral blood. The CDR3 reads CASRTGTGGQIAKNIQYF. The bases read TGTGCCAGTAGGACCGGGACAGGGGGCCAGATAGCCAAAAACATTCAGTACTTC.